Reported below is one TCR beta chain. The TCR beta CDR3 regions underwent amplification using RNA transcripts as the source. TCR CDR3 underwent first-round RT-PCR with the HTBI primer set. MiXCR was run by TCRdb on the multiplex PCR reads, yielding one entry per CDR3 protein. The table has about 590,000 distinct CDR3 sequences, about 14% seen once; the top ten hold about 6.6%. The data were taken from a study of T cells in Graves' hyperthyroidism and ophthalmopathy. This CDR3 spans 13 amino acids. V was shortened by 6 bases and J by 0 bases, with 7 bases between the two germline ends. Germline CDR1 is SGHAT and CDR2 is FQNNGV.

The origin of this receptor is a woman younger than 35 with Graves' ophthalmopathy. J is TRBJ2-3 and V is TRBV11-2; D unresolved. The specimen was blood. The CDR3 sequence: CASRPKSTDTQYF. In DNA form, the CDR3 reads TGTGCCAGCAGACCCAAGAGCACAGATACGCAGTATTTT.